The entry below gives a single TCR beta chain sequence along with its context. Antigen: not known. The data were taken from a study of T cell responses to AZD1222 COVID-19 vaccine. The study's findings and limits: Within unmutated variant regions lay the reported targets of nearly half of spike-specific TCRs. Possibly, clonal diversity was underestimated; donors were largely white British and included more females. Seropositivity was recorded at baseline in only a handful of AZD1222 recipients.

The table came from immunoSEQ multiplex PCR; TCRdb's copy has only in-frame clones and leaves some out. Among some 120,000 clones listed, around 93% were seen once. Germline lookup yields CDR1 MDHEN and CDR2 SYDVKM. The CDR3 covers 15 residues. Deletions cut 4 bases from V and 0 bases from J, with 10 bases between. This chain connects TRBV28 to TRBJ1-3; D is undetermined. Source: peripheral blood, taken 28 days after the second AZD1222 dose. The TCR sequence derives from an adult who received the AZD1222 COVID-19 vaccine. CDR3 nucleotide sequence: TGTGCCAGCAGTTCCCTCGGGGACTCTGGAAACACCATATATTTT. It codes for CASSSLGDSGNTIYF.